Below, one TCR beta chain is given with its context. Its antigen remains unidentified. With 60 Vbeta and 13 Jbeta primers, the PCR was carried out. TCRdb's table, derived via immunoSEQ multiplex PCR, lists solely in-frame clones and lacks some. The table lists about 110,000 clones, almost 70% of them singletons. Germline CDR1 SQVTM, CDR2 ANQGSEA. V lost 6 bases to trimming and J lost 8 bases, with 17 bases between them. The CDR3 runs 14 residues. This sample is drawn from a study of cytomegalovirus exposure and HLA in healthy donors. Overall study findings and caveats: A highly shared variant cluster was judged a likely technical artifact.

The specimen was PBMCs. This chain uses TRBV29-1 with TRBJ1-6; D is unresolved. The sequence was obtained from a man aged 25 to 40 in good health and CMV-seropositive. CDR3 bases: TGCAGCGTCACCTTAGGGCGGGCGGATTCACCCCTCCACTTT. Amino acids: CSVTLGRADSPLHF. The full variable domain, in which reference TRBV29-1 and TRBJ1-6 provide the parts outside the CDR3, is SAVISQKPSRDICQRGTSLTIQCQVDSQVTMMFWYRQQPGQSLTLIATANQGSEATYESGFVIDKFPISRPNLTFSTLTVSNMSPEDSSIYLCSVTLGRADSPLHFGNGTRLTVT.